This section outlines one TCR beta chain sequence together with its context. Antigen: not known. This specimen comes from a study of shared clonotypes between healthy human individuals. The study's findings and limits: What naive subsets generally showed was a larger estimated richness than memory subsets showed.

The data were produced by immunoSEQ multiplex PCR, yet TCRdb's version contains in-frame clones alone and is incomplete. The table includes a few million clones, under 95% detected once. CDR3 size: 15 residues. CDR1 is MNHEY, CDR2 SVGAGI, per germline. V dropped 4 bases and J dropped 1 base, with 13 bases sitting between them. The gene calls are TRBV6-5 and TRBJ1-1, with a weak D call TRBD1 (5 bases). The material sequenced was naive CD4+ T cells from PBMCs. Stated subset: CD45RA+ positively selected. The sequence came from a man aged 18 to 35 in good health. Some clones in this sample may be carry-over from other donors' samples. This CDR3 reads CASSLQGAWNTEAFF. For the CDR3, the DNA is TGTGCCAGCAGTTTACAAGGGGCCTGGAACACTGAAGCTTTCTTT.